The present entry profiles one T cell receptor (beta chain) with its context. No antigen is known for it. The sample holds no much larger clone one base away, and base qualities are not on file. Measured from the cysteine to the phenylalanine, the CDR3 is 15 residues long. CDR3 DNA only is kept here, 45 bases in frame from base 1. V and J are trimmed by 4 bases and 4 bases, and the gene matches miss 7 bases of the junction. Looking up the germline V gene (reference sequence) yields CDR1 LGHDT and CDR2 YNNKEL. This sample is part of a study of breast tumors, draining lymph nodes, adjacent tissues (dated by TCRdb to the mid-2010s). Background for the entire study: The study compared TCR beta repertoires across tumor, adjacent nontumor tissue and axillary lymph nodes from breast cancer patients. The study aimed to assess the relationships and possible T-cell exchange between tumor, surrounding tissue and draining lymph node repertoires in human breast cancer. The paper as a whole reports these results and caveats: The conclusion that tumor T cells originate in lymph nodes was presented as consistent with a hypothesis rather than as directly demonstrated. In luminal-like breast cancer, tumor and nontumor tissue repertoires resembled each other significantly more than in basal-like breast cancer. Tumor T-cell repertoires showed less diversity than lymph node repertoires and more diversity than nontumor tissue repertoires, and tumor T-cell repertoires showed preferential V and J gene usage. The data were considered consistent with most tumor T cells being derived from the lymph node and subsequently expanding within tumor tissue.

The instrument was an Illumina HiSeq 2000. Multiplex PCR amplification was used to build the TCR beta chain libraries. The amplified TCR beta chain products were analyzed by high-throughput sequencing. Using fastp trimming at Q25 and MiXCR clonotype assembly, TCRdb reanalyzed the public sequencing data and kept in-frame beta chains. For every CDR3 protein sequence, its rows merge into one entry that carries the most common genes and DNA. Present in this sample are about 21,000 distinct CDR3 sequences, roughly 40% of which were seen just once. Roughly a quarter of the sample is in the top ten clones. The sample taken for sequencing was breast tumor tissue. The sequence derives from a female donor with breast cancer. Some clones in this sample may be carry-over from other donors' samples. The rearranged chain carries TRBV3-1 and TRBJ2-3; TRBD2 lines up with 8 middle nucleotides. The nucleotides read TGTGCCAGCAGCCTCCGGACTAGCTTCCCAGATACGCAGTATTTT. Its product reads: CASSLRTSFPDTQYF.